The 13 T cell receptor beta chains below were found in one sample sequenced in a study of T cell repertoires in cytomegalovirus infection. TCRdb re-called the reads through MiXCR, storing one row per CDR3 protein. The data hold hundreds of thousands of distinct CDR3 sequences, with 15% to 20% observed a single time. The source material was PBMCs. The receptor set was obtained from a human donor in good health (CMV status not recorded). Some clones in this sample may be carry-over from other donors' samples.

The rearrangement uses TRBV20-1 and TRBJ1-1; D perhaps matches TRBD1 (5 bases). The germline V and J ends were trimmed by 6 bases and 3 bases, with 20 bases remaining between them. In germline, CDR1 is DFQATT, CDR2 SNEGSKA (reference sequence). The CDR3 is made up of 15 amino acids. CDR3 sequence (DNA): TGCAGTGCCTCGCCCGCTACGGGAGGGGACACTGAAGCTTTCTTT. Translated, it gives CSASPATGGDTEAFF.

This clonotype was seen at least ten times. The chain is built from TRBV7-2 and TRBJ2-6; TRBD1 matches 7 bases. Germline V gene data show CDR1 as SGHTA and CDR2 as FQGNSA. After removal of 0 bases from V and 0 bases from J, the junction contained 5 bases not matched to a gene. The CDR3 runs 18 residues. The CDR3 DNA sequence: TGTGCCAGCAGCTTAGCGAGACAGGGCCTCTCTGGGGCCAACGTCCTGACTTTC. Amino acid sequence: CASSLARQGLSGANVLTF.

The gene calls are TRBV18 and TRBJ1-1, with D possibly TRBD1 on 5 matching bases. The germline CDR1 and CDR2 sequences are KGHSH and LQKENI. CDR3 length: 14 residues. Trimming cost V 0 bases and J 5 bases, with 10 bases left between them. The CDR3 is CASSPPGVRTEAFF. The DNA of the CDR3 is TGTGCCAGCTCACCACCGGGGGTTCGGACTGAAGCTTTCTTT.

V gene TRBV15 combines with J gene TRBJ2-5, with D perhaps matching TRBD2 (5 bases). The CDR3 is made up of 15 amino acids. Looked up from germline, CDR1 is LNHNV and CDR2 is YYDKDF (reference sequence). Trimming cost V 1 base and J 1 base, with 10 bases left between them. The CDR3 protein is CATSRAPGTQETQYF. The CDR3 DNA is TGTGCCACCAGCAGAGCCCCGGGAACCCAAGAGACCCAGTACTTC.

This clonotype was counted between two and nine times. The rearrangement uses TRBV6-5 and TRBJ1-6; D ambiguous. V shed 5 bases and J shed 10 bases, with 9 bases lying between them. The germline V gene encodes CDR1 MNHEY and CDR2 SVGAGI. The CDR3 contains 12 residues. The CDR3 region has the DNA TGTGCCAGCAGTACTAGACAATCACCCCTCCACTTT. It translates to CASSTRQSPLHF.

Ten or more counts support this clonotype. The genes are TRBV6-2 or TRBV6-3 and TRBJ1-5, with D possibly being TRBD1 (5 bases). The CDR3 totals 16 residues. Germline V gene lookup returns CDR1 MNHEY and CDR2 SVGEGT. The V end lost 2 bases, the J end lost 0 bases, and 11 bases lay between the germline ends. The CDR3 here is CASSYPGTYSNQPQHF. CDR3 DNA sequence: TGTGCCAGCAGTTACCCTGGGACGTATAGCAATCAGCCCCAGCATTTT.

This clonotype was counted once. This chain uses TRBV7-6 with TRBJ2-1; D not certain. This CDR3 comprises 12 residues. From germline, CDR1 is SGHVS and CDR2 FNYEAQ. Trimming removed 5 bases from V and 9 bases from J, with 11 bases in between. CDR3 in amino acids: CASSPWVGEQFF. In nucleotides, the CDR3 is TGTGCCAGCAGCCCCTGGGTGGGTGAGCAGTTCTTC. Based on the CDR3 plus reference TRBV7-6 and TRBJ2-1, the full variable domain is GAGVSQSPRYKVTKRGQDVALRCDPISGHVSLYWYRQALGQGPEFLTYFNYEAQQDKSGLPNDRFSAERPEGSISTLTIQRTEQRDSAMYRCASSPWVGEQFFGPGTRLTVL.

This clonotype has at least ten counts. This rearrangement joins TRBV7-8 to TRBJ2-5; maybe TRBD2 (6 bases). V shed 10 bases and J shed 1 base, with 16 bases lying between them. CDR3 length equals 14 residues. Germline assignment: CDR1 SGHVS and CDR2 FQNEAQ. CDR3 in amino acids: CATSGGATQETQYF. Here the CDR3 DNA reads TGTGCCACCTCCGGCGGGGCGACCCAAGAGACCCAGTACTTC.

This clonotype came up many times. CDR3 sequence reads: CASSKGGTKETQYF. CDR3 sequence (DNA): TGTGCCAGCAGCAAAGGCGGGACGAAAGAGACCCAGTACTTC. The chain couples TRBV7-2 to TRBJ2-5, with D possibly TRBD2 on 6 matching bases. V was pared by 5 bases and J by 3 bases, with 13 bases between. Germline V lookup: CDR1 SGHTA, CDR2 FQGNSA. There are 14 residues in the CDR3. The variable domain in full, with the rest retrieved from reference TRBV7-2 and TRBJ2-5, is GAGVSQSPSNKVTEKGKDVELRCDPISGHTALYWYRQSLGQGLEFLIYFQGNSAPDKSGLPSDRFSAERTGGSVSTLTIQRTQQEDSAVYLCASSKGGTKETQYFGPGTRLLVL.

This chain uses TRBV12-5 with TRBJ2-2; D unclear. V gave up 1 base and J gave up 5 bases, with 11 bases separating them. The CDR3 spans 15 residues. Germline V gives CDR1 LGHNT, CDR2 FRNRAP. Here the CDR3 DNA reads TGTGCTAGTGGTTTGGGAACAGCAAGGACCGGGGAGCTGTTTTTT. This encodes CASGLGTARTGELFF. Supplemented by reference TRBV12-5 and TRBJ2-2, the full variable domain reads DARVTQTPRHKVTEMGQEVTMRCQPILGHNTVFWYRQTMMQGLELLAYFRNRAPLDDSGMPKDRFSAEMPDATLATLKIQPSEPRDSAVYFCASGLGTARTGELFFGEGSRLTVL.

This clonotype was recorded at least ten times. The gene calls are TRBV6-1 and TRBJ2-1; 8 nucleotides agree with TRBD1. Trimming cost V 6 bases and J 10 bases; bases outside gene matches: 17. This CDR3 has 16 residues. Looked up from germline, CDR1 is MNHNS and CDR2 is SASEGT. CDR3 coding DNA: TGTGCCAGCAGGAAGACAGGGAGGATTGGGGACAGGGAGCAGTTCTTC. Its protein product is CASRKTGRIGDREQFF.

The chain has TRBV4-3 and TRBJ1-2; 10 bases line up with TRBD1. This CDR3 spans 18 amino acids. Trimming cost V 0 bases and J 3 bases; bases outside gene matches: 10. Germline CDR1 and CDR2: LGHNA and YSLEER. The CDR3 loop is CASSQEMSGDRGYYGYTF. The CDR3 DNA reads TGCGCCAGCAGCCAAGAAATGTCGGGGGACAGGGGATACTATGGCTACACCTTC.

On this clonotype: A read error may be the cause here, since a much bigger clone is one base away. This sequence joins TRBV7-2 and TRBJ2-3; D unclear. This CDR3 comprises 14 residues. CDR1 and CDR2 from the germline V gene are SGHTA and FQGNSA. V lost 1 base, J lost 2 bases, and 7 bases lay in between. CDR3 in DNA: TGTGCCAGCAGCTTAGGACTCCTCACAGATACGCAGTATTTT. This codes for CASSLGLLTDTQYF.